Described below is a single T cell receptor beta chain sequence and its context. This record belongs to a study of shared clonotypes between healthy human individuals. Study overall: Donors had three CD4 naive, three CD4 memory, two CD8 naive and one CD8 memory plate apiece.

CD8 memory merged CD45RO+ with CCR7-negative CD45RA+ TemRA cells. Losses at the gene ends were 4 bases for V and 6 bases for J; bases not matched to a gene: 10. Germline V gene lookup returns CDR1 SGHRS and CDR2 YFSETQ. The CDR3 runs to 15 residues. On sorted subsets, replicate PCRs used approximately 200 ng DNA, or some 27,000 T cell genomes. Repertoires were generated with immunoSEQ multiplex PCR, while TCRdb's copy carries only in-frame clones and drops some. The data hold some 320,000 clones, with around 86% observed a single time. Sequences were obtained from memory CD8+ T cells sorted from blood. The subset denotes: CD45RO+ cells pooled with CCR7-negative TemRA cells. This TCR derives from a young man in good health. The rearrangement links TRBV5-1 to TRBJ2-1; 7 nucleotides line up with TRBD1. The CDR3 here is CASSPRQGWSNEQFF. DNA for the CDR3: TGCGCCAGCAGCCCGAGACAGGGTTGGTCCAATGAGCAGTTCTTC.